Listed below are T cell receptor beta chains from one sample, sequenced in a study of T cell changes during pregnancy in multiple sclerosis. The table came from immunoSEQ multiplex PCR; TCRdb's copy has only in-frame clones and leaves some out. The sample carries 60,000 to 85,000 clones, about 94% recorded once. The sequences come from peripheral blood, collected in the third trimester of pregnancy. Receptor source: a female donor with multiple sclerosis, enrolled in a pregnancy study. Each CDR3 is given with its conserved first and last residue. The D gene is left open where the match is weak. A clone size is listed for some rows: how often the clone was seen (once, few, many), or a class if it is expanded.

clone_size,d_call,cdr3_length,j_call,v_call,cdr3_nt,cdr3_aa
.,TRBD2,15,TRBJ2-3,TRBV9,TGTGCCAGCAGTCCCAGCGGGGCCCCCACAGATACGCAGTATTTT,CASSPSGAPTDTQYF
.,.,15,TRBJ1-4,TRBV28,TGTGCCAGCAGTTTTCCTCGTTCACGCGGAGGGAAACTGTTTTTT,CASSFPRSRGGKLFF
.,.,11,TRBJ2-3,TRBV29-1,TGCAGCGTTGAACAGGGCAATACGCAGTATTTT,CSVEQGNTQYF
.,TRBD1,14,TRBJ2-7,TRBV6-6,TGTGCCAGCAGCTTAACAGGGGGAGCCTACGAGCAGTACTTC,CASSLTGGAYEQYF
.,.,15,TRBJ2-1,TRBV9,TGTGCCAGCAGCGTGAAGTCAGTAACCTACAATGAGCAGTTCTTC,CASSVKSVTYNEQFF
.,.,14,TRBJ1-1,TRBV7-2,TGTGCCAGCAGCTTAGACCGACAGCACACTGAAGCTTTCTTT,CASSLDRQHTEAFF
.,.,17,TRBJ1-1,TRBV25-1,TGTGCCAGCAGTGCCCTGACAGCTACGGACGTGAACACTGAAGCTTTCTTT,CASSALTATDVNTEAFF
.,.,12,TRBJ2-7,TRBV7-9,TGTGCCAGCAGCTTAGGAGGGTCCGAGCAGTACTTC,CASSLGGSEQYF
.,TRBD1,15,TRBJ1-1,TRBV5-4,TGTGCCAGCAGCTTGGATACAGGGGGGAACACTGAAGCTTTCTTT,CASSLDTGGNTEAFF
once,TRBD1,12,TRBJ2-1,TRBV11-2,TGTGCCAGCGGACAGGGCTACAATGAGCAGTTCTTC,CASGQGYNEQFF
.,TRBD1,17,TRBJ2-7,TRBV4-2,TGTGCCAGCAGCCAAGATACTTCAGCGACAGGGGGATACGAGCAGTACTTC,CASSQDTSATGGYEQYF